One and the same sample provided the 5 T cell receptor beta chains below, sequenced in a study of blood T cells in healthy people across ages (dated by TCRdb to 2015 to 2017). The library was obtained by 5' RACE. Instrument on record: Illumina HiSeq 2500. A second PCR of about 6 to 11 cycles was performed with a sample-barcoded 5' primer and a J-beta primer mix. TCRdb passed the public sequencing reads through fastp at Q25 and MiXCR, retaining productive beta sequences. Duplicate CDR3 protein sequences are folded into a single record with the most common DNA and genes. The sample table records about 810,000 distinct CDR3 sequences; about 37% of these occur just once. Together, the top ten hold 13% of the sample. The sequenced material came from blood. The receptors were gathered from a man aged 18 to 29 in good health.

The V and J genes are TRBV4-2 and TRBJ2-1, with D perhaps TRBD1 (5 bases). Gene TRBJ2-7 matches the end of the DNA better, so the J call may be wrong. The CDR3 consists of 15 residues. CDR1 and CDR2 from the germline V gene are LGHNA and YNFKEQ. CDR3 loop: CASSQQGTPYNEQYF. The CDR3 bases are TGTGCCAGCAGCCAACAGGGAACCCCCTACAATGAGCAGTACTTC.

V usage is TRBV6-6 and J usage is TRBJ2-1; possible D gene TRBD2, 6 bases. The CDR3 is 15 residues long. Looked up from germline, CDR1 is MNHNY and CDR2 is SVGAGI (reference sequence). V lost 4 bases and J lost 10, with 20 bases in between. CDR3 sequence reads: CASSSSGPQDYEQFF. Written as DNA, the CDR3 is TGTGCCAGCAGTTCCTCCGGGCCCCAGGACTACGAGCAGTTCTTC.

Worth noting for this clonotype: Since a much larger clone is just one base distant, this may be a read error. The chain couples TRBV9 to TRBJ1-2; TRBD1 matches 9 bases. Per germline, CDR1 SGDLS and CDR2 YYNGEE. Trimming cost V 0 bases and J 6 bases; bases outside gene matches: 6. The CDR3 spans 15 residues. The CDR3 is CASSVEGQGYHGYTF. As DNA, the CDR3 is TGTGCCAGCAGCGTAGAGGGACAGGGATACCATGGCTACACCTTC.

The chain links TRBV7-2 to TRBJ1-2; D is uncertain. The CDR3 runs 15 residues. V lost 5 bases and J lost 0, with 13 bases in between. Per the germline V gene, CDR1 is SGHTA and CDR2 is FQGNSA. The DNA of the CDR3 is TGTGCCAGCAGCCAGCACCGGGCCTCTAACTATGGCTACACCTTC. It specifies CASSQHRASNYGYTF.

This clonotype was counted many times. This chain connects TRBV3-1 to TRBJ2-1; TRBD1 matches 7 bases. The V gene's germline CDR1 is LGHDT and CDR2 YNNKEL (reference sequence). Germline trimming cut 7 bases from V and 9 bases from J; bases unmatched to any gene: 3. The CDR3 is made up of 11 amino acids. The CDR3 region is CASTPGGEQFF. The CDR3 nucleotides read TGTGCCAGCACCCCAGGGGGTGAGCAGTTCTTC.